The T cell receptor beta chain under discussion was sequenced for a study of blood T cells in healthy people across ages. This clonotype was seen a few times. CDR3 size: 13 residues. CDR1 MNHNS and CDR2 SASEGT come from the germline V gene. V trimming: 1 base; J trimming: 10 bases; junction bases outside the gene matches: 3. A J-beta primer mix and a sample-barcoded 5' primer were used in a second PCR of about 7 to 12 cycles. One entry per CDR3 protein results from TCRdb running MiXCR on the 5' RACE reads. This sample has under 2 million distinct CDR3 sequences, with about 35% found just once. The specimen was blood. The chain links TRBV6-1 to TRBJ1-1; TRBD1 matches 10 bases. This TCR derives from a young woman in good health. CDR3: CASSEGQGAVAFF. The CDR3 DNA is TGTGCCAGCAGTGAAGGACAGGGGGCTGTAGCTTTCTTT.